The clone carrying this T cell receptor (beta chain) was counted between two and nine times. This sample is drawn from a study of early T cells in non-severe SARS-CoV-2 infection. Background on the study: Unsorted whole blood bulk RNA was sequenced, with unpaired chains.

The CDR3 is 15 residues long. V shed 8 bases and J 9 bases; nucleotides not matched to a gene: 16. Germline V gene lookup returns CDR1 SNHLY and CDR2 FYNNEI. Individual cDNA molecules received unique molecular identifiers. MiXCR was run by TCRdb on the 5' RACE reads, yielding one entry per CDR3 protein. The sample lists roughly 76,000 distinct CDR3 sequences, 9% to 15% occurring once. The rearrangement links TRBV2 to TRBJ2-1, with 7 bases fitting TRBD2. Sequenced sample: whole blood. This TCR derives from an adult who was a healthcare worker with PCR-confirmed SARS-CoV-2 infection or an uninfected control (not recorded which). This chain's CDR3 is CASLPRVGTGGEQFF. The CDR3 region has the DNA TGTGCCAGCCTTCCGAGGGTTGGGACGGGGGGTGAGCAGTTCTTC.